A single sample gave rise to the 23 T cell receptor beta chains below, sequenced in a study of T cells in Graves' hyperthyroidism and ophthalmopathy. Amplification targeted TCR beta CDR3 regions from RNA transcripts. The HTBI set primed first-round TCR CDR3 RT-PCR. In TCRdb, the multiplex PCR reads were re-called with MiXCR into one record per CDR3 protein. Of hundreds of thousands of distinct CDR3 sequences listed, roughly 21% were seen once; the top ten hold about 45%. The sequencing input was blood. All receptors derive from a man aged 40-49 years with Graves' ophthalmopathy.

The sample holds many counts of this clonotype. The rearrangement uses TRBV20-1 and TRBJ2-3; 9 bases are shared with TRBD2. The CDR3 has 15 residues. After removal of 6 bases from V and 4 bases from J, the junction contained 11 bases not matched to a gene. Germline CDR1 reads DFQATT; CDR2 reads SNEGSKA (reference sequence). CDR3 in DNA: TGCAGTGCCCTCAGGGGCGGGGGGGCCTCAGATACGCAGTATTTT. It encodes CSALRGGGASDTQYF.

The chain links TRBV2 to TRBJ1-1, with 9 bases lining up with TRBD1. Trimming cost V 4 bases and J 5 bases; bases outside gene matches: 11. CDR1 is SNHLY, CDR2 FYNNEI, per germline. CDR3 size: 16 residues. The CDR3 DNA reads TGTGCCAGCAGTGGACAGGGGGGCAATATTAGGACTGAAGCTTTCTTT. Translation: CASSGQGGNIRTEAFF.

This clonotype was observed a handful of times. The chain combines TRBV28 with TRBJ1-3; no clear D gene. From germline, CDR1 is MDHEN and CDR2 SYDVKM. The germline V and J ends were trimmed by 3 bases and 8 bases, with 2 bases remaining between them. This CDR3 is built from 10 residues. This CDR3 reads CASSLDTIYF. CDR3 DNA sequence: TGTGCCAGCAGTTTGGACACCATATATTTT.

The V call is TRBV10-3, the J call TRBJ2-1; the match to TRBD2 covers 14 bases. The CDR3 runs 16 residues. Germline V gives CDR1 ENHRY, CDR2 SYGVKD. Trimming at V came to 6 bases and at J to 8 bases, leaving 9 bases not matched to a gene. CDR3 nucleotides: TGTGCCATCAGGACCGGGACTAGCGGGAGAGGGCATGAGCAGTTCTTC. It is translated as CAIRTGTSGRGHEQFF.

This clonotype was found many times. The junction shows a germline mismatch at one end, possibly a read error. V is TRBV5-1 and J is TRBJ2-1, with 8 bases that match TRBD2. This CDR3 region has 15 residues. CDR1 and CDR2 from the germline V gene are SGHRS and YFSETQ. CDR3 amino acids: CASSLGGGSYNEQFF. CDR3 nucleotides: TGTGCCAGCAGCTTAGGCGGGGGGTCCTACAATGAGCAGTTCTTC.

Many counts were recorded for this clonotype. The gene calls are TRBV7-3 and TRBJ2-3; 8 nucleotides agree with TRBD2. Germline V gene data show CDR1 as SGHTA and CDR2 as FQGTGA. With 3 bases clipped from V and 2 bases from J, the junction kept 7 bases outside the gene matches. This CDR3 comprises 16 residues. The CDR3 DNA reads TGTGCCAGCAGCTTTGTCGGGGGGGGCAACACAGATACGCAGTATTTT. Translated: CASSFVGGGNTDTQYF.

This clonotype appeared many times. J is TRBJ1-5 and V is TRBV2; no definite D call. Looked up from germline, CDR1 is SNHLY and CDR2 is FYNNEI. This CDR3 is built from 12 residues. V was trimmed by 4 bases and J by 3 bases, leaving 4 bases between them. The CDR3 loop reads CASSGNNQPQHF. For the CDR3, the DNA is TGTGCCAGCAGTGGCAACAATCAGCCCCAGCATTTT.

The CDR3 nucleotides are TGCGCCAGCAACCCATATTCCCTGGGCGCCGGGGAGCTGTTTTTT. Its protein product is CASNPYSLGAGELFF. V and J are TRBV5-1 and TRBJ2-2; D gene ambiguous. This CDR3 has 15 amino acids. Germline V gene lookup returns CDR1 SGHRS and CDR2 YFSETQ. V was clipped by 6 bases and J by 6 bases, with 18 bases between them.

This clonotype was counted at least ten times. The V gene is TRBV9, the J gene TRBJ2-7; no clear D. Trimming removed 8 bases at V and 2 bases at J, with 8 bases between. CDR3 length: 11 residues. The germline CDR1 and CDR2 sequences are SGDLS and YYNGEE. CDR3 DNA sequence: TGTGCCAGTGGATCTCCCTACGAGCAGTACTTC. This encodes CASGSPYEQYF.

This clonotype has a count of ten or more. The CDR3 coding sequence is TGTGCCAGCAGTTTGATCCGGTGGGGCGATGAGCAGTTCTTC. Protein product: CASSLIRWGDEQFF. V and J are TRBV12-3 or TRBV12-4 and TRBJ2-1, with D perhaps TRBD1 (5 bases). Trimming cost V 3 bases and J 8 bases, with 14 bases left between them. This CDR3 is 14 amino acids long.

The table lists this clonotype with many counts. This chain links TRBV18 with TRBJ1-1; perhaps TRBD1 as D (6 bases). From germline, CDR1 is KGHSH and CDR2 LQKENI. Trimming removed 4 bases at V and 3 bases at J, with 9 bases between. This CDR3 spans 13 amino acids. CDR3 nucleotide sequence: TGTGCCAGCTCACTTCGACAGGACACTGAAGCTTTCTTT. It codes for CASSLRQDTEAFF. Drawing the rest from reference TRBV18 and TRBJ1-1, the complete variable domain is NAGVMQNPRHLVRRRGQEARLRCSPMKGHSHVYWYRQLPEEGLKFMVYLQKENIIDESGMPKERFSAEFPKEGPSILRIQQVVRGDSAAYFCASSLRQDTEAFFGQGTRLTVV.

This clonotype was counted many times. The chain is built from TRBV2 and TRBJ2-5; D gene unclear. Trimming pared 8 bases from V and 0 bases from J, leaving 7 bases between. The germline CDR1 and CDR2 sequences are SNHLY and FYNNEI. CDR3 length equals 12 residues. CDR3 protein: CASDPDQETQYF. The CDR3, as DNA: TGTGCCAGCGACCCGGACCAAGAGACCCAGTACTTC.

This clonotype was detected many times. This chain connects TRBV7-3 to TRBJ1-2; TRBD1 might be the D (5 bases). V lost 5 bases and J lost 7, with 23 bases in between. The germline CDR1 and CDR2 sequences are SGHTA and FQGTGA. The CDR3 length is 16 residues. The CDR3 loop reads CASSLEGRVGNIGYTF. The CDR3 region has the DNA TGTGCCAGCAGCCTCGAGGGGCGGGTCGGGAACATTGGCTACACCTTC.

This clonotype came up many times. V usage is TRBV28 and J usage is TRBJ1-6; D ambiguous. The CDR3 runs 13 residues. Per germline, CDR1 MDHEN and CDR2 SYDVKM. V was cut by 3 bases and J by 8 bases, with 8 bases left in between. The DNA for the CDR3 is TGTGCCAGCAGTTTCGCCCTCGATTCACCCCTCCACTTT. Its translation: CASSFALDSPLHF.

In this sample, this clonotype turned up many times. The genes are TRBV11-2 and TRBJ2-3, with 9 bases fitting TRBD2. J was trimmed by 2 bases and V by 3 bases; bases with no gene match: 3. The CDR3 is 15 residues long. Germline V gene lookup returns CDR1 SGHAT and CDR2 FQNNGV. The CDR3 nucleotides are TGTGCCAGCAGCTTGCGGGAGGGCCCCACAGATACGCAGTATTTT. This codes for CASSLREGPTDTQYF.

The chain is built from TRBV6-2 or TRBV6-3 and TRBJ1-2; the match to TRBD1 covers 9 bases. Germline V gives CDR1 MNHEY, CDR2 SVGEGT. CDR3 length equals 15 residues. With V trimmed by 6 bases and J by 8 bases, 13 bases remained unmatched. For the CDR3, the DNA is TGTGCCAGCAGCCAACGGGACAGGGCGATTTTAGGCTACACCTTC. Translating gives CASSQRDRAILGYTF.

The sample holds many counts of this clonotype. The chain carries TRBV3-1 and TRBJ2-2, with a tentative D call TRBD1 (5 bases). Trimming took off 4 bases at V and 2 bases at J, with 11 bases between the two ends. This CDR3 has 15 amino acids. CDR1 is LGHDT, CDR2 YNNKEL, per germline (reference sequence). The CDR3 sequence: CASSPTGRNTGELFF. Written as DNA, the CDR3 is TGTGCCAGCAGCCCAACAGGTCGCAACACCGGGGAGCTGTTTTTT.

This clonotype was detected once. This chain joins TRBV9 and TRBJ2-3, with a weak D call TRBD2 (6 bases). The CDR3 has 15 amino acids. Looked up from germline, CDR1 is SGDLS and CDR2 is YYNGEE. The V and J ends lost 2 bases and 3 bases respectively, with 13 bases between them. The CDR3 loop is CASSVGGSKTDTQYF. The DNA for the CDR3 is TGTGCCAGCAGCGTTGGGGGGAGCAAAACAGATACGCAGTATTTT.

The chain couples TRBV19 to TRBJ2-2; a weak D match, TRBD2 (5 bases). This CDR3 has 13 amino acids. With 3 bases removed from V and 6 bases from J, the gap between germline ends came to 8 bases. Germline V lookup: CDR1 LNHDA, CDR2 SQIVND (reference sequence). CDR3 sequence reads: CASSIRRSGELFF. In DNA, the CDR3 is TGTGCCAGTAGTATTAGGAGGTCCGGGGAGCTGTTTTTT.

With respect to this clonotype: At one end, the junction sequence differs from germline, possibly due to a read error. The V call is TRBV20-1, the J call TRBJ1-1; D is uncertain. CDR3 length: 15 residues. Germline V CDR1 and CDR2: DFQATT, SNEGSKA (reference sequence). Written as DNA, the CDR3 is TGCAGTACTAGAGATGAGTGGATACCGAACACTGAAGCTTTCTTT. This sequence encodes CSTRDEWIPNTEAFF.

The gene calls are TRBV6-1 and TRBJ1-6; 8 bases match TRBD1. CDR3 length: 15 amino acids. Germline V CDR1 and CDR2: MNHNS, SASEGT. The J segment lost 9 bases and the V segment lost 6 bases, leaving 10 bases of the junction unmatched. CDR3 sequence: CASSPYRGKGSPLHF. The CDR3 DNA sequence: TGTGCCAGCAGCCCCTACAGGGGGAAAGGTTCACCCCTCCACTTT.

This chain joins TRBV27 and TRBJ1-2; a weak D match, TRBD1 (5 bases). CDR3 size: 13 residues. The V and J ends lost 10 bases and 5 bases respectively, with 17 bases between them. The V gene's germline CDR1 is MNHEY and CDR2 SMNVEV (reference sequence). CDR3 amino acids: CATRSGGTYGYTF. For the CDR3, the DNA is TGTGCCACCCGATCCGGGGGAACGTATGGCTACACCTTC.

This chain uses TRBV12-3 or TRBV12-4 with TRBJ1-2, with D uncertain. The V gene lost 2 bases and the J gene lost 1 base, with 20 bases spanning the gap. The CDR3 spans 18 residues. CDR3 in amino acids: CASSLRVLLQRNNYGYTF. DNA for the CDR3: TGTGCCAGCAGTTTAAGAGTTTTATTACAACGCAATAACTATGGCTACACCTTC.